This is a list of T cell receptor beta chains from one sample in a study of blood T cell repertoires in COVID-19. TCRdb keeps only in-frame clones here, not all; method: immunoSEQ multiplex PCR. This table has 250,000 to 350,000 clones, roughly 89% appearing once. Sequencing was done on a sample of peripheral blood. Receptor source: a man aged 25-45 years with acute or convalescent COVID-19. Both conserved end residues are trimmed from each CDR3. Fields, in order: J gene, V gene, clone size, CDR3 length, CDR3 protein. Only part of the rows carry a size: once, few, many, or a class if the clone is expanded.

J gene: TRBJ2-7; V gene: TRBV23-1; clone size: NA; CDR3 length: 12; CDR3 protein: ASSTPGQGYEQY
J gene: TRBJ2-1; V gene: TRBV5-1; clone size: NA; CDR3 length: 13; CDR3 protein: ASSDDRSSYNEQF
J gene: TRBJ1-4; V gene: TRBV18; clone size: NA; CDR3 length: 12; CDR3 protein: ASSPGATNEKLF
J gene: TRBJ2-1; V gene: TRBV7-2; clone size: few; CDR3 length: 13; CDR3 protein: ASSLAGTGPNEQF
J gene: TRBJ2-3; V gene: TRBV6-5; clone size: NA; CDR3 length: 11; CDR3 protein: ASRPTGEDTQY
J gene: TRBJ2-1; V gene: TRBV6-5; clone size: NA; CDR3 length: 13; CDR3 protein: ASSYDRGSYNEQF
J gene: TRBJ1-6; V gene: TRBV4-1; clone size: once; CDR3 length: 11; CDR3 protein: ASSPSGNSPLH
J gene: TRBJ2-2; V gene: TRBV29-1; clone size: NA; CDR3 length: 12; CDR3 protein: SVPGLGRTGELF
J gene: TRBJ1-2; V gene: TRBV19; clone size: NA; CDR3 length: 13; CDR3 protein: ASTTGQVLNYGYT
J gene: TRBJ1-1; V gene: TRBV3-1/TRBV3-2; clone size: NA; CDR3 length: 13; CDR3 protein: ASSQDRQGNTEAF
J gene: TRBJ1-5; V gene: TRBV19; clone size: NA; CDR3 length: 13; CDR3 protein: ASSILAVSNQPQH